These 8 T cell receptor beta chains originate from one sample sequenced in a study of neurological immune-mediated disorders. TCRdb recomputed calls from the 5' RACE reads with MiXCR, one row per CDR3 protein. The sample yields 60,000 or so distinct CDR3 sequences, about 3.4% seen once. The sample comprised PBMCs. Receptor source: a woman between 55 and 75 years old with multiple sclerosis.

This clonotype occurred many times. The V gene is TRBV14, the J gene TRBJ2-7, with a weak D call TRBD1 (5 bases). The germline CDR1 and CDR2 sequences are SGHDN and FVKESK. V shed 1 base and J shed 3 bases, with 7 bases lying between them. The CDR3 sequence is 13 residues long. This CDR3 is CASSQVDSYEQYF. Here the CDR3 DNA reads TGTGCCAGCAGCCAAGTTGACAGCTACGAGCAGTACTTC.

In its sample, this clonotype was seen many times. The rearrangement uses TRBV14 and TRBJ2-5; the match to TRBD1 covers 11 bases. Unmatched junction bases numbered 2, after V lost 1 base and J lost 4 bases. This CDR3 has 15 residues. The germline CDR1 and CDR2 sequences are SGHDN and FVKESK. The DNA for the CDR3 is TGTGCCAGCAGCCAAGGGACAGGGGGCGTAGAGACCCAGTACTTC. Its translation is CASSQGTGGVETQYF.

In this sample, this clonotype turned up many times. CDR3 DNA: TGTGCCATCAGGGCCGCGAACACCGGGGAGCTGTTTTTT. It codes for CAIRAANTGELFF. The chain joins TRBV10-3 to TRBJ2-2; D gene unclear. Germline-derived CDR1 and CDR2 are ENHRY and SYGVKD. There are 13 residues in the CDR3. The germline V and J ends were trimmed by 6 bases and 0 bases, with 5 bases remaining between them.

This clonotype occurred many times. For the CDR3, the DNA is TGCGCCAGCAGCTTGGACGGCCGCAACACTGAAGCTTTCTTT. Amino acid sequence: CASSLDGRNTEAFF. The chain has TRBV5-1 and TRBJ1-1; D is unresolved. The CDR3 runs 14 residues. Per the germline V gene, CDR1 is SGHRS and CDR2 is YFSETQ. The V and J ends lost 0 bases and 2 bases respectively, with 8 bases between them.

This clonotype has at least ten counts. The chain couples TRBV7-2 to TRBJ1-4, with no clear D. CDR1 and CDR2 (germline): SGHTA, FQGNSA. Trimming stripped 0 bases from V and 8 bases from J, with 7 bases between. CDR3 size: 13 residues. This CDR3 reads CASSLARHEKLFF. The CDR3 nucleotides are TGTGCCAGCAGCTTAGCAAGACACGAAAAACTGTTTTTT.

This clonotype came up a few times. CDR3 nucleotides: TGTGCCAGCAGTATTCCGGGCGCAACAGCTAGCAATCAGCCCCAGCATTTT. Its protein is CASSIPGATASNQPQHF. The V gene is TRBV6-6, the J gene TRBJ1-5; no reliable D call. CDR3 length: 17 residues. The V end was cut by 5 bases, the J end by 0 bases, with 17 bases between. Germline-derived CDR1 and CDR2 are MNHNY and SVGAGI (reference sequence).

This clonotype occurred many times. CDR3 coding DNA: TGTGCCAGCAGTTTAGGGGGGACCAATCAGCCCCAGCATTTT. Translation gives CASSLGGTNQPQHF. This chain joins TRBV28 and TRBJ1-5; tentatively, D is TRBD1 (5 bases). The length of the CDR3 is 14 residues. V was trimmed by 2 bases and J by 3 bases, leaving 8 bases between them. Looked up from germline, CDR1 is MDHEN and CDR2 is SYDVKM. Combining the CDR3 with reference TRBV28 and TRBJ1-5 gives the whole variable domain DVKVTQSSRYLVKRTGEKVFLECVQDMDHENMFWYRQDPGLGLRLIYFSYDVKMKEKGDIPEGYSVSREKKERFSLILESASTNQTSMYLCASSLGGTNQPQHFGDGTRLSIL.

In this sample, this clonotype turned up many times. The CDR3 nucleotides read TGTGCCAGCAGCCGCGGGACAGGGGAGTATTACACCTTC. Translating it yields CASSRGTGEYYTF. The chain employs TRBV7-2 and TRBJ1-2; 10 bases agree with TRBD1. Germline trimming cut 5 bases from V and 11 bases from J; bases unmatched to any gene: 8. The CDR3 covers 13 residues. Germline CDR1 SGHTA, CDR2 FQGNSA.